The rows below give T cell receptor beta chains drawn from one sample of a study of T cells in Graves' hyperthyroidism and ophthalmopathy. TCRdb re-analysed the multiplex PCR reads in MiXCR, keeping a single row per CDR3 protein. The data hold about 590,000 distinct CDR3 sequences, with 15% to 18% observed a single time. The sequencing sample was made of blood. These receptor sequences come from a woman younger than 45 with Graves' hyperthyroidism. Both conserved end residues are part of each CDR3. Fields, in order: D gene, V gene, clone size, J gene, CDR3 DNA, CDR3 protein. D genes are given only for firm matches. Expanded clones get a size class; other rows say once, few or many, or leave the size out.

d_call: TRBD1; v_call: TRBV10-3; clone_size: many; j_call: TRBJ2-3; cdr3_nt: TGTGCCATCAGTGGGGGACAGCCCACAGATACGCAGTATTTT; cdr3_aa: CAISGGQPTDTQYF
d_call: TRBD2; v_call: TRBV3-1; clone_size: many; j_call: TRBJ2-7; cdr3_nt: TGTGCCAGCAGCCAAGGAGGGACTAGCGGAACCTACGAGCAGTACTTC; cdr3_aa: CASSQGGTSGTYEQYF
d_call: TRBD2; v_call: TRBV5-1; clone_size: many; j_call: TRBJ2-1; cdr3_nt: TGCGCCAGCAGCGAGAGACTAGCGGACTACAATGAGCAGTTCTTC; cdr3_aa: CASSERLADYNEQFF
d_call: -; v_call: TRBV20-1; clone_size: -; j_call: TRBJ2-3; cdr3_nt: TGCAGTGCCCGACTCGCGGGGCGAGTGGGGGCTGGGGAGCGCTTTCTTGCAGATACGCAGTATTTT; cdr3_aa: CSARLAGRVGAGERFLADTQYF
d_call: TRBD2; v_call: TRBV6-1; clone_size: -; j_call: TRBJ2-1; cdr3_nt: TGTGCCAGCAAAAATGGGAGACTAGCGGGAGATTTTAATGAGCAGTTCTTC; cdr3_aa: CASKNGRLAGDFNEQFF
d_call: TRBD2; v_call: TRBV3-1; clone_size: many; j_call: TRBJ2-3; cdr3_nt: TGTGCCAGCAGCCTCTTTCTAGCGGGAGCGGACACAGATACGCAGTATTTT; cdr3_aa: CASSLFLAGADTDTQYF
d_call: TRBD2; v_call: TRBV20-1; clone_size: many; j_call: TRBJ2-3; cdr3_nt: TGCAGTGCTCCGACTAGCGGGAGATTTTATACGCAGTATTTT; cdr3_aa: CSAPTSGRFYTQYF
d_call: -; v_call: TRBV7-9; clone_size: many; j_call: TRBJ1-4; cdr3_nt: TGTGCCAGCAGACTAGGCACGGGGGCTAATGAAAAACTGTTTTTT; cdr3_aa: CASRLGTGANEKLFF
d_call: TRBD1; v_call: TRBV12-5; clone_size: few; j_call: TRBJ1-6; cdr3_nt: TGTGCTAGTGGTTTGGTCCCCACAGGGGTCGGATTTGACTCACCCCTCCACTTT; cdr3_aa: CASGLVPTGVGFDSPLHF
d_call: -; v_call: TRBV29-1; clone_size: many; j_call: TRBJ2-3; cdr3_nt: TGCAGCATACCGGGACGCCCTGCCCCTAGCACAGATACGCAGTATTTT; cdr3_aa: CSIPGRPAPSTDTQYF
d_call: -; v_call: TRBV4-1; clone_size: -; j_call: TRBJ1-5; cdr3_nt: TGCGCCAGCAGCCAAGATAATTCGGCGTCTTTTCAGCCCCAGCATTTT; cdr3_aa: CASSQDNSASFQPQHF
d_call: -; v_call: TRBV6-1; clone_size: many; j_call: TRBJ2-7; cdr3_nt: TGTGCCAGCAGCCCGACCCCGGTAGCGAGCTCCTACGAGCAGTACTTC; cdr3_aa: CASSPTPVASSYEQYF
d_call: -; v_call: TRBV12-3/TRBV12-4; clone_size: -; j_call: TRBJ2-2; cdr3_nt: TGTGCCAGCAGGAGGGCCGGCGACACCGGGGAGCTGTTTTTT; cdr3_aa: CASRRAGDTGELFF
d_call: -; v_call: TRBV7-9; clone_size: many; j_call: TRBJ2-7; cdr3_nt: TGTGCCAGCAGCTTAGGGGAACAGGGTGGGCAGTACTTC; cdr3_aa: CASSLGEQGGQYF
d_call: -; v_call: TRBV27; clone_size: many; j_call: TRBJ1-1; cdr3_nt: TGTGCCAGCGGCCCCTTGGGGGGAGGCACTGAAGCTTTCTTT; cdr3_aa: CASGPLGGGTEAFF
d_call: TRBD1; v_call: TRBV10-3; clone_size: few; j_call: TRBJ2-5; cdr3_nt: TGTGCCATCAGTGAATTCGACAGGGGGCAAGGAGAGACCCAGTACTTC; cdr3_aa: CAISEFDRGQGETQYF
d_call: -; v_call: TRBV7-3; clone_size: many; j_call: TRBJ2-1; cdr3_nt: TGTGCCAGCAGCTTAATTAGCGGTGAGCAGTTCTTC; cdr3_aa: CASSLISGEQFF
d_call: -; v_call: TRBV20-1; clone_size: few; j_call: TRBJ1-5; cdr3_nt: TGCAGTGGGCCCTGGGGGGTCACAGATACGCAGCATTTT; cdr3_aa: CSGPWGVTDTQHF